What follows are 13 T cell receptor beta chains derived from one specimen sequenced in a study of blood T cell repertoires in COVID-19. The repertoire was sequenced with immunoSEQ multiplex PCR; TCRdb's copy has only in-frame clones and lacks some. This table has a few hundred thousand clones, around 89% appearing once. Sample: peripheral blood. The receptors were sampled from a man aged 35 to 55 with acute or convalescent COVID-19.

The CDR3 is CATSRDQSPEAFF. The CDR3 nucleotides are TGTGCCACCAGCAGAGATCAGTCCCCTGAAGCTTTCTTT. V is TRBV15 and J is TRBJ1-1; D is uncertain. The CDR3 has 13 residues. V shed 0 bases and J shed 6 bases, with 8 bases lying between them. CDR1 LNHNV and CDR2 YYDKDF come from the germline V gene (reference sequence).

This chain joins TRBV7-9 and TRBJ1-5; D is uncertain. Germline V CDR1 and CDR2: SEHNR, FQNEAQ (reference sequence). V was cut by 3 bases and J by 2 bases, with 8 bases left in between. The CDR3 extends over 14 amino acids. The CDR3 spells CASSFSPGNQPQHF. In nucleotides, the CDR3 is TGTGCCAGCAGCTTTTCCCCCGGCAATCAGCCCCAGCATTTT.

V is TRBV6-5 and J is TRBJ1-1; 8 nucleotides match TRBD1. This CDR3 is built from 14 residues. Germline V lookup: CDR1 MNHEY, CDR2 SVGAGI. The junction had 6 bases not matched to a gene; V was cut back by 5 bases and J by 4 bases. CDR3 region: CASSHDRGGTEAFF. The CDR3 nucleotides read TGTGCCAGCAGTCACGACAGGGGTGGCACTGAAGCTTTCTTT.

Regarding this clone: The sample contains more than one DNA sequence encoding this CDR3. The V call is TRBV5-1, the J call TRBJ1-4, with 8 bases identical to TRBD1. With 3 bases clipped from V and 4 bases from J, the junction kept 2 bases outside the gene matches. This CDR3 has 14 amino acids. Looked up from germline, CDR1 is SGHRS and CDR2 is YFSETQ. CDR3 DNA sequence: TGCGCCAGCAGCTCAGGACAGGGTAATGAAAAACTGTTTTTT. It codes for CASSSGQGNEKLFF.

The V call is TRBV30, the J call TRBJ1-1, with unresolved D. CDR1 and CDR2 from the germline V gene are GTSNPN and SVGIG (reference sequence). This CDR3 has 15 residues. The V end was cut by 2 bases, the J end by 5 bases, with 18 bases between. The CDR3 coding sequence is TGTGCCTGGAGTCCGGGCCGATGGGCGGGAACTGAAGCTTTCTTT. It codes for CAWSPGRWAGTEAFF.

The rearrangement uses TRBV6-5 and TRBJ1-2; TRBD1 matches 10 bases. The V gene end was trimmed by 6 bases and the J gene end by 4 bases; junction bases not matched to a gene: 5. The CDR3 runs 14 residues. CDR1 and CDR2 (germline): MNHEY, SVGAGI. CDR3 protein: CASRPGTGAYGYTF. The CDR3 region has the DNA TGTGCCAGCAGACCCGGGACAGGGGCCTATGGCTACACCTTC.

This chain joins TRBV30 and TRBJ2-2, with D perhaps matching TRBD1 (6 bases). Trimming stripped 3 bases from V and 2 bases from J, with 13 bases between. This CDR3 comprises 15 residues. The germline gives CDR1 GTSNPN, CDR2 SVGIG (reference sequence). CDR3: CAWRQNRANTGELFF. The CDR3 DNA follows: TGTGCCTGGAGGCAGAACAGGGCTAACACCGGGGAGCTGTTTTTT.

This clone was recorded once. This rearrangement joins TRBV10-2 to TRBJ1-5; TRBD1 agrees at 9 bases. The CDR3 is 14 residues long. V gave up 8 bases and J gave up 6 bases; unmatched junction bases: 8. Germline lookup yields CDR1 WSHSY and CDR2 SAAADI. The DNA for the CDR3 is TGCGCCAGCGGACAGGGGATTCGACCTCAGCCCCAGCATTTT. Translation: CASGQGIRPQPQHF.

The chain is built from TRBV4-3 and TRBJ2-7, with D tentatively TRBD2 (6 bases). With 0 bases removed from V and 0 bases from J, the gap between germline ends came to 9 bases. The CDR3 has 15 amino acids. Germline V gene data show CDR1 as LGHNA and CDR2 as YSLEER. In DNA form, the CDR3 reads TGCGCCAGCAGCCAAGAGGCGGGGCCCTCCTACGAGCAGTACTTC. Protein: CASSQEAGPSYEQYF.

The rearrangement uses TRBV5-5 and TRBJ1-6, with D uncertain. The CDR3 is 17 amino acids. The germline CDR1 and CDR2 sequences are SGHKS and YYEKEE (reference sequence). Trimming removed 0 bases at V and 2 bases at J, with 12 bases between. The CDR3 loop reads CASSLDEEYPYNSPLHF. CDR3 nucleotide sequence: TGTGCCAGCAGCTTGGATGAGGAATACCCCTATAATTCACCCCTCCACTTT.

The V call is TRBV2, the J call TRBJ1-2, with D possibly TRBD1 on 6 matching bases. CDR3 length: 14 residues. Germline V CDR1 and CDR2: SNHLY, FYNNEI. Trimming took 5 bases from V and 8 from J, leaving 18 bases between them. The CDR3 loop reads CASSPGHLMGGYTF. The DNA for the CDR3 is TGTGCCAGCAGTCCGGGACACCTGATGGGGGGCTACACCTTC.

This clone was detected once. This chain links TRBV11-2 with TRBJ1-4, with D possibly TRBD1 on 6 matching bases. The CDR3 consists of 15 residues. Germline lookup yields CDR1 SGHAT and CDR2 FQNNGV. Trimming cost V 5 bases and J 6 bases, with 16 bases left between them. The CDR3 is CASSLLGNRDEKLFF. The CDR3 coding sequence is TGTGCCAGCAGCCTATTGGGGAACAGGGATGAAAAACTGTTTTTT. The whole variable domain, remainder taken from reference TRBV11-2 and TRBJ1-4, is EAGVAQSPRYKIIEKRQSVAFWCNPISGHATLYWYQQILGQGPKLLIQFQNNGVVDDSQLPKDRFSAERLKGVDSTLKIQPAKLEDSAVYLCASSLLGNRDEKLFFGSGTQLSVL.

This rearrangement joins TRBV6-2 or TRBV6-3 to TRBJ1-1; 8 nucleotides line up with TRBD1. Germline-derived CDR1 and CDR2 are MNHEY and SVGEGT. V shed 5 bases, J shed 4 bases, and the junction held 9 bases outside the gene matches. The CDR3 is 15 residues long. CDR3 bases: TGTGCCAGCAGTCCCGACGGACAGGGTGTCACTGAAGCTTTCTTT. This codes for CASSPDGQGVTEAFF.